This entry lists 10 T cell receptor beta chains sequenced from one sample in a study of cytomegalovirus exposure and HLA in healthy donors. Both 60 Vbeta primers and 13 Jbeta primers went into the PCR. The table came from immunoSEQ multiplex PCR; TCRdb's copy has only in-frame clones and leaves some out. The repertoire holds some 130,000 clones, with about 80% as singletons. Material for sequencing was PBMCs. Every receptor here comes from a human donor in good health.

This clone has more than one count but fewer than ten. This rearrangement joins TRBV5-6 to TRBJ1-4; no clear D gene. The CDR3 is 12 amino acids. CDR1 is SGHDT, CDR2 YYEEEE, per germline. V lost 0 bases, J lost 8 bases, and 5 bases lay in between. CDR3 amino acids: CASSLDSEKLFF. In nucleotides, the CDR3 is TGTGCCAGCAGCTTGGACAGCGAAAAACTGTTTTTT.

The rearrangement links TRBV7-2 to TRBJ2-7; 9 bases align to TRBD2. This CDR3 comprises 17 residues. V lost 1 base and J lost 4; bases outside the gene matches: 11. CDR1 is SGHTA, CDR2 FQGNSA, per germline. Here the CDR3 reads CASSLGTSGGTPYEQYF. In DNA, the CDR3 is TGTGCCAGCAGCTTAGGGACAAGCGGGGGGACCCCTTACGAGCAGTACTTC.

The gene calls are TRBV7-9 and TRBJ1-6; D unclear. The ends were cut back, 4 bases at V and 9 bases at J, with 16 bases in the middle. This CDR3 spans 15 amino acids. Germline assignment: CDR1 SEHNR and CDR2 FQNEAQ (reference sequence). The CDR3 sequence: CASSSPDGGGSPLHF. CDR3 coding DNA: TGTGCCAGCAGCTCCCCTGACGGCGGAGGTTCACCCCTCCACTTT.

This sequence joins TRBV27 and TRBJ2-7, with D perhaps TRBD2 (6 bases). Germline CDR1 and CDR2: MNHEY and SMNVEV (reference sequence). V was cut by 4 bases and J by 2 bases, with 15 bases left in between. CDR3 length: 15 amino acids. The CDR3 nucleotides are TGTGCCAGCAGTTCCGGGACTCCCTCGGCCTACGAGCAGTACTTC. As protein: CASSSGTPSAYEQYF.

The chain carries TRBV11-3 and TRBJ2-2; 9 nucleotides agree with TRBD1. Germline V gene sequence: CDR1 SGHNT, CDR2 YENEEA. V was pared by 5 bases and J by 7 bases, with 5 bases of the junction left unmatched. The length of the CDR3 is 14 residues. The CDR3 is CASSHRGLVGELFF. CDR3 DNA: TGTGCCAGCAGCCACAGGGGGCTGGTCGGGGAGCTGTTTTTT.

The chain uses TRBV28 and TRBJ2-7; 8 nucleotides line up with TRBD1. The ends lost 5 bases at V and 3 bases at J; junction bases unmatched: 6. There are 14 residues in the CDR3. CDR1 MDHEN and CDR2 SYDVKM come from the germline V gene. The CDR3 reads CASSDGDRGYEQYF. In DNA form, the CDR3 reads TGTGCCAGCAGTGATGGAGACAGGGGCTACGAGCAGTACTTC.

The chain employs TRBV11-2 and TRBJ2-3; D unresolved. Germline V gene sequence: CDR1 SGHAT, CDR2 FQNNGV. Trimming removed 7 bases at V and 2 bases at J, with 19 bases between. The CDR3 covers 16 residues. The CDR3 is CASTPRIGVDTDTQYF. The CDR3 region has the DNA TGTGCCAGCACCCCCAGAATCGGAGTAGACACAGATACGCAGTATTTT.

The V and J genes are TRBV6-7 and TRBJ2-6, with 12 bases identical to TRBD2. TRBV6-7 falls under the ORF class, with uncertain function. The CDR3 runs 23 residues. Losses at the gene ends were 5 bases for V and 0 bases for J; bases not matched to a gene: 20. The CDR3 protein is CASSTRLGTSGRAGSSGANVLTF. The CDR3 coding sequence is TGTGCCAGCAGTACCCGCCTCGGGACTAGCGGGCGGGCGGGAAGCTCTGGGGCCAACGTCCTGACTTTC.

Concerning this clone: As the CDR3 is not closed by the conserved phenylalanine or tryptophan, this likely results from a read error. The chain carries TRBV28 and TRBJ1-5; 8 nucleotides match TRBD1. In germline, CDR1 is MDHEN, CDR2 SYDVKM. J was trimmed by 2 bases and V by 6 bases; bases with no gene match: 6. The CDR3 covers 15 residues. The CDR3 sequence: CASRAQDRGNQPQHL. DNA for the CDR3: TGTGCCAGCAGGGCCCAGGACAGGGGCAATCAGCCCCAGCATCTT.

This clone was seen a few times. The chain has TRBV7-6 and TRBJ2-7; tentative D call: TRBD2 (5 bases). This CDR3 contains 14 residues. CDR1 SGHVS and CDR2 FNYEAQ come from the germline V gene. Trimming cost V 5 bases and J 4 bases, with 15 bases left between them. The CDR3 loop reads CASSRTLGSYEQYF. CDR3 nucleotides: TGTGCCAGCAGCAGGACTCTGGGGAGTTACGAGCAGTACTTC.